Reported below is one TCR beta chain. Its antigen remains unidentified. This sample was taken from a study of identifying expanded T cells in peripheral blood. The CDR3 extends over 16 amino acids. Unmatched junction bases numbered 6, after V lost 1 base and J lost 6 bases. Germline-derived CDR1 and CDR2 are MNHEY and SVGAGI. Healthy donors had no documented immune events, such as infections, while sampled. Overall study results and limits: About 1.2 clones differed between technical replicates, versus roughly 17 and 20 over time. Across healthy donors, higher total template counts meant significantly greater approximately two-week count variance.

Some clones are missing from TCRdb's copy, which holds only in-frame ones; the method was immunoSEQ multiplex PCR. The sample records 84,000 or so clones, approximately 89% being singletons. The V and J genes are TRBV6-5 and TRBJ1-4; 9 bases line up with TRBD1. Sequenced input: blood. This receptor was taken from a person aged 18 to 75 in good health. CDR3 amino acids: CASSYFRGQGYEKLFF. The DNA for the CDR3 is TGTGCCAGCAGTTACTTCCGGGGACAGGGATATGAAAAACTGTTTTTT.